This T cell receptor (beta chain) is from a study of spatial heterogeneity in lung cancer. Every TCR cDNA molecule bore a unique molecular identifier. In TCRdb, the 5' RACE reads were re-called with MiXCR into one record per CDR3 protein. Of some 2,000 distinct CDR3 sequences in the sample, about 8.5% were seen once. Germline-derived CDR1 and CDR2 are GTSNPN and SVGIG (reference sequence). Trimming cost V 0 bases and J 3 bases, with 8 bases left between them. The CDR3 is 13 amino acids. This clonotype is labeled medium-sized. Indicated time point: sample taken at primary tumor resection. Unsorted whole RNA samples from tumor, nontumor lung or frozen PBMC were sequenced.

The V and J genes are TRBV30 and TRBJ1-2; D not resolved. This clonotype was sampled from a female donor with early-stage non-small cell lung cancer. This specimen consisted of normal lung tissue next to the tumor, obtained at surgery. CDR3 amino acids: CAWSVTADYGYTF. The CDR3 bases are TGTGCCTGGAGTGTAACGGCAGACTATGGCTACACCTTC.